This entry lists 14 T cell receptor beta chains sequenced from one sample in a study of neurological immune-mediated disorders. TCRdb reanalysed the 5' RACE reads using MiXCR and keeps one entry per CDR3 protein. The sample contains approximately 52,000 distinct CDR3 sequences, around 3.5% of which appear only once. Material for sequencing was PBMCs. These receptors originate from a man in his forties or fifties with multiple sclerosis.

The sample holds many counts of this clonotype. This chain links TRBV10-2 with TRBJ2-2; 9 bases agree with TRBD1. Germline trimming cut 6 bases from V and 2 bases from J; bases unmatched to any gene: 4. Germline CDR1 WSHSY, CDR2 SAAADI. CDR3 length equals 15 residues. CDR3 protein: CASRQDRGNTGELFF. The CDR3 nucleotides are TGCGCCAGCAGACAGGACAGGGGAAACACCGGGGAGCTGTTTTTT.

This clonotype was found a few times. Possible read error: a much larger clone is one base away. The chain carries TRBV20-1 and TRBJ2-7, with D possibly TRBD2 on 5 matching bases. The CDR3 is 14 residues long. CDR1 and CDR2 (germline): DFQATT, SNEGSKA (reference sequence). V was shortened by 1 base and J by 3 bases, with 13 bases between the two germline ends. As DNA, the CDR3 is TGCAGTGCTAGAGTACCGGGAAAAAACTACGAGCAGTACTTC. Translated: CSARVPGKNYEQYF.

In this sample, this clonotype turned up many times. The rearrangement links TRBV20-1 to TRBJ2-1; maybe TRBD1 (6 bases). Germline V lookup: CDR1 DFQATT, CDR2 SNEGSKA (reference sequence). Trimming took 5 bases from V and 0 from J, leaving 14 bases between them. This CDR3 is built from 15 residues. CDR3 in DNA: TGCAGTGCTCAGACAGGTCGGAGCTCCTACAATGAGCAGTTCTTC. Translated: CSAQTGRSSYNEQFF.

This clonotype was counted ten times or more. The chain is built from TRBV18 and TRBJ2-3; D perhaps matches TRBD2 (6 bases). CDR1 is KGHSH and CDR2 is LQKENI in the germline V gene. Trimming stripped 2 bases from V and 8 bases from J, with 20 bases between. CDR3 length: 16 amino acids. CDR3 sequence reads: CASSPGDGGTHGTQYF. Here the CDR3 DNA reads TGTGCCAGCTCACCAGGGGACGGGGGTACACACGGTACGCAGTATTTT.

This clonotype was counted at least ten times. The chain links TRBV29-1 to TRBJ1-1; 9 bases line up with TRBD1. This CDR3 comprises 14 residues. The germline V gene encodes CDR1 SQVTM and CDR2 ANQGSEA. J was trimmed by 5 bases and V by 2 bases; bases with no gene match: 6. CDR3 nucleotides: TGCAGCGTTGAACTGCAGACAGGGGGGACTGAAGCTTTCTTT. This translates into CSVELQTGGTEAFF.

This clonotype came up a few times. V gene TRBV27 combines with J gene TRBJ2-2, with D possibly TRBD2 on 5 matching bases. The V and J ends lost 3 bases and 4 bases respectively, with 12 bases between them. The length of the CDR3 is 15 residues. Germline CDR1 MNHEY, CDR2 SMNVEV (reference sequence). Here the CDR3 reads CASSFVAGLTGELFF. The CDR3 nucleotides are TGTGCCAGCAGTTTTGTGGCCGGACTCACCGGGGAGCTGTTTTTT.

This clonotype was detected many times. This rearrangement joins TRBV12-3 or TRBV12-4 to TRBJ2-1; D ambiguous. The CDR3 extends over 11 amino acids. Trimming pared 4 bases from V and 6 bases from J, leaving 4 bases between. The CDR3 nucleotides read TGTGCCAGCAGTTGGGGCAATGAGCAGTTCTTC. Its translation: CASSWGNEQFF.

The sample holds many counts of this clonotype. The chain is built from TRBV6-6 and TRBJ1-3; TRBD1 is a possible D gene (6 bases). This CDR3 comprises 15 residues. Germline V lookup: CDR1 MNHNY, CDR2 SVGAGI (reference sequence). V lost 0 bases and J 5 bases, leaving 11 bases between the germline ends. CDR3 sequence (DNA): TGTGCCAGCAGTTACTCGAAGGGGGTTAGAAACACCATATATTTT. It codes for CASSYSKGVRNTIYF.

This clonotype turned up a few times. The chain is built from TRBV3-1 and TRBJ1-6; unclear D gene. Germline assignment: CDR1 LGHDT and CDR2 YNNKEL (reference sequence). V lost 1 base and J lost 7, with 8 bases in between. The CDR3 covers 14 residues. The CDR3 is CASSQGGHNSPLHF. The CDR3 region has the DNA TGTGCCAGCAGCCAAGGAGGGCACAATTCACCCCTCCACTTT.

This clonotype was picked up many times. This sequence joins TRBV5-6 and TRBJ1-4, with TRBD1 as a possible D gene (5 bases). This CDR3 comprises 14 residues. Per germline, CDR1 SGHDT and CDR2 YYEEEE. With 4 bases removed from V and 8 bases from J, the gap between germline ends came to 15 bases. The CDR3 is CASSEYGAGEKLFF. For the CDR3, the DNA is TGTGCCAGCAGCGAGTACGGGGCGGGAGAAAAACTGTTTTTT. The full variable domain, rest sourced from reference TRBV5-6 and TRBJ1-4, is DAGVTQSPTHLIKTRGQQVTLRCSPKSGHDTVSWYQQALGQGPQFIFQYYEEEERQRGNFPDRFSGHQFPNYSSELNVNALLLGDSALYLCASSEYGAGEKLFFGSGTQLSVL.

This clonotype was seen repeatedly, ten times or more. The chain has TRBV27 and TRBJ1-2, with D maybe TRBD1 (6 bases). This CDR3 has 13 residues. With 4 bases removed from V and 6 bases from J, the gap between germline ends came to 12 bases. Germline loops: CDR1 MNHEY, CDR2 SMNVEV (reference sequence). CDR3 bases: TGTGCCAGCAGTTATACAGGGTTGAATGGCTACACCTTC. Translated, it gives CASSYTGLNGYTF.

In this sample, this clonotype turned up many times. This rearrangement joins TRBV6-5 to TRBJ1-5, with 10 bases identical to TRBD1. The CDR3 is made up of 14 amino acids. Germline V CDR1 and CDR2: MNHEY, SVGAGI. V was clipped by 6 bases and J by 9 bases; unmatched bases: 8. The CDR3 protein is CASSQGTGVRPQHF. The CDR3 DNA reads TGTGCCAGCAGCCAGGGGACAGGGGTTAGGCCCCAGCATTTT.

The sample holds many counts of this clonotype. This sequence joins TRBV9 and TRBJ2-3; 8 bases line up with TRBD1. The CDR3 spans 15 residues. The trim removed 0 bases at V and 3 bases at J, leaving 3 bases unmatched. Germline V gives CDR1 SGDLS, CDR2 YYNGEE. This chain's CDR3 is CASSVAGQATDTQYF. CDR3 nucleotide sequence: TGTGCCAGCAGCGTAGCGGGACAGGCGACAGATACGCAGTATTTT.

In this sample, this clonotype turned up many times. The chain employs TRBV28 and TRBJ1-5, with D possibly TRBD1 on 6 matching bases. The CDR3 runs to 15 residues. V dropped 5 bases and J dropped 6 bases, with 17 bases sitting between them. From germline, CDR1 is MDHEN and CDR2 SYDVKM. The CDR3 sequence is CASSRSAGAIQPQHF. For the CDR3, the DNA is TGTGCCAGCAGTAGAAGCGCAGGGGCGATTCAGCCCCAGCATTTT.